This TCR beta chain emerged from a study of identifying expanded T cells in peripheral blood. Per the germline V gene, CDR1 is SNHLY and CDR2 is FYNNEI. The junction had 7 bases not matched to a gene; V was cut back by 5 bases and J by 0 bases. This CDR3 comprises 16 residues. About this clone: Its antigen is not known.

Sequencing was performed with immunoSEQ multiplex PCR; in TCRdb, only in-frame clones are kept and a portion is missing. The sample carries about 83,000 clones, roughly 90% recorded once. No infections or other immune events were documented during collection. Overall study findings and caveats: Variance in clone template counts between approximately 2-week samples significantly increased with total template count across all healthy donors.

This clonotype was obtained from a person aged 18 to 75 in good health. The specimen was blood. The J gene is TRBJ1-3, the V gene TRBV2; 7 nucleotides match TRBD1. CDR3 amino acids: CASSLPGTASGNTIYF. The CDR3 DNA follows: TGTGCCAGCAGTCTGCCCGGGACAGCCTCTGGAAACACCATATATTTT.